This T cell receptor beta chain was identified during a study of blood T cells in healthy people across ages. Study-wide results and caveats: Observed TCR beta diversity showed a strong correlation with the percentage of naive T cells as measured by flow cytometry.

This clonotype was observed at least ten times. What it recognizes is unknown. A J-beta primer mix and a sample-barcoded 5' primer were used in a second PCR of about 7 to 12 cycles. TCRdb reanalysed the 5' RACE reads using MiXCR and keeps one entry per CDR3 protein. The profile shows approximately 600,000 distinct CDR3 sequences, about 54% of them singletons. The source material was blood. This TCR came from a man aged 60-69 years in good health.

CDR3 sequence reads: CASSPSYAAYEQYF. CDR3 nucleotides: TGTGCCAGCAGTCCCTCCTACGCAGCCTACGAGCAGTACTTC. This chain links TRBV6-6 with TRBJ2-7; D is uncertain. Looked up from germline, CDR1 is MNHNY and CDR2 is SVGAGI (reference sequence). The germline V and J ends were trimmed by 5 bases and 2 bases, with 13 bases remaining between them. The CDR3 consists of 14 residues.